The 21 T cell receptor beta chains given below trace back to one sample, sequenced in a study of OX40 agonist ivuxolimab in advanced cancers. The library was generated by the immunoSEQ multiplex PCR assay. What TCRdb holds here is the immuneACCESS table cut down to in-frame rearrangements. Part of the clones is not present; checked against another copy, under half of the missing clones reflect an unresolved V gene, and the others are unexplained. The sample table contains 75,000 to 90,000 clones; only one count was recorded for about nine tenths of them. The ten largest clones take up about 0.7% of the sample. The material sequenced was CD4+ or CD8+ T cells sorted from blood, taken in a trial of the OX40 agonist ivuxolimab. These receptor sequences come from an adult with an advanced solid tumor such as melanoma, head and neck, liver or kidney cancer.

The chain carries TRBV19 and TRBJ1-2; TRBD1 might be the D (5 bases). The CDR3 length is 12 residues. CDR1 is LNHDA and CDR2 is SQIVND in the germline V gene (reference sequence). V was clipped by 6 bases and J by 7 bases, with 12 bases between them. The CDR3 loop reads CASSGAAGGYTF. CDR3 coding DNA: TGTGCCAGTAGCGGGGCAGCGGGTGGCTACACCTTC.

The rearrangement uses TRBV30 and TRBJ1-3; D is perhaps TRBD1 (5 bases). Trimming cost V 3 bases and J 4 bases, with 10 bases left between them. The CDR3 is 13 residues long. Germline CDR1 GTSNPN, CDR2 SVGIG (reference sequence). DNA of the CDR3: TGTGCCTGGAGCTCTCAGGGAGGAAACACCATATATTTT. It is translated as CAWSSQGGNTIYF.

Notes on this clone: At one end, the junction sequence differs from germline, possibly due to a read error. V and J are TRBV6-1 and TRBJ2-1; TRBD2 aligns across 10 bases. Germline V CDR1 and CDR2: MNHNS, SASEGT. The length of the CDR3 is 16 residues. The CDR3 sequence is CASSKAGGSSYNEQFF. The CDR3 DNA sequence: TGTGCCAGCAGTAAAGCGGGGGGGAGCTCCTACAATGAGCAGTTCTTC.

The chain couples TRBV2 to TRBJ2-5; either TRBD1 or TRBD2 may fit D (5 bases each). This CDR3 is built from 15 residues. Germline assignment: CDR1 SNHLY and CDR2 FYNNEI. Trimming removed 6 bases at V and 1 base at J, with 15 bases between. The CDR3 here is CASRRDAGAQETQYF. DNA for the CDR3: TGTGCCAGCAGGAGAGACGCCGGGGCCCAAGAGACCCAGTACTTC. The full variable domain, in which reference TRBV2 and TRBJ2-5 provide the parts outside the CDR3, is EPEVTQTPSHQVTQMGQEVILRCVPISNHLYFYWYRQILGQKVEFLVSFYNNEISEKSEIFDDQFSVERPDGSNFTLKIRSTKLEDSAMYFCASRRDAGAQETQYFGPGTRLLVL.

This clone was seen a single time. The chain employs TRBV6-6 and TRBJ1-5, with TRBD1 matching over 7 bases. CDR1 MNHNY and CDR2 SVGAGI come from the germline V gene (reference sequence). V was pared by 6 bases and J by 7 bases, with 6 bases of the junction left unmatched. The CDR3 length is 13 residues. The CDR3 DNA reads TGTGCCAGCAGATTCCGGGACAGCCAGCCCCAGCATTTT. Protein product: CASRFRDSQPQHF.

The CDR3 nucleotides are TGCGCCAGCAGCCAACCCGGGGGCACCGGGGAGCTGTTTTTT. Translation: CASSQPGGTGELFF. The V gene is TRBV4-1, the J gene TRBJ2-2; weak D call: TRBD2 (6 bases). This CDR3 spans 14 amino acids. V was cut by 2 bases and J by 4 bases, with 8 bases left in between. Germline CDR1 and CDR2: MGHRA and YSYEKL.

This clone showed up just once. This chain uses TRBV6-5 with TRBJ2-3; TRBD2 is a possible D gene (6 bases). V gave up 8 bases and J gave up 1 base, with 13 bases separating them. Germline V CDR1 and CDR2: MNHEY, SVGAGI. This CDR3 region has 14 residues. This CDR3 is CASGRREGTDTQYF. The CDR3 DNA reads TGTGCCAGCGGGCGGCGGGAAGGCACAGATACGCAGTATTTT.

With regard to this clone: A read error may produce the germline difference seen at one junction end. This chain joins TRBV5-4 and TRBJ2-5, with D unclear. The length of the CDR3 is 18 residues. Germline assignment: CDR1 SGHNT and CDR2 YYREEE (reference sequence). The CDR3, as DNA: TGTGCCAGCAGCTTGGCCCCCCTGATCAGCCCCAGGCAACCTGACCTCAACTTC. Translated, it gives CASSLAPLISPRQPDLNF.

This rearrangement joins TRBV5-4 to TRBJ1-3; tentatively, D is TRBD1 (5 bases). The germline gives CDR1 SGHNT, CDR2 YYREEE (reference sequence). The CDR3 has 16 residues. V was trimmed by 4 bases and J by 3 bases, leaving 17 bases between them. The CDR3, as DNA: TGTGCCAGCAGCCCGAACCAGGGAGTTGGTGGAAACACCATATATTTT. Protein product: CASSPNQGVGGNTIYF.

The V and J genes are TRBV6-5 and TRBJ2-6, with unresolved D. V lost 7 bases, J lost 0 bases, and 10 bases lay in between. The CDR3 covers 15 residues. Germline loops: CDR1 MNHEY, CDR2 SVGAGI. This CDR3 reads CASNALSSGANVLTF. The CDR3 DNA is TGTGCCAGCAACGCTCTGAGCTCTGGGGCCAACGTCCTGACTTTC.

This sequence joins TRBV11-2 and TRBJ1-3; D remains ambiguous. Trimming removed 3 bases from V and 2 bases from J, with 11 bases in between. The CDR3 extends over 15 amino acids. The germline gives CDR1 SGHAT, CDR2 FQNNGV. CDR3 residues: CASSFGPPPGNTIYF. Written as DNA, the CDR3 is TGTGCCAGCAGCTTCGGACCCCCTCCTGGAAACACCATATATTTT.

J is TRBJ2-2 and V is TRBV5-1, with D tentatively TRBD1 (5 bases). The CDR3 is 14 amino acids. The germline V gene encodes CDR1 SGHRS and CDR2 YFSETQ. Trimming removed 6 bases at V and 1 base at J, with 10 bases between. CDR3 DNA: TGCGCCAGCAAACCTAGGGGGAACACCGGGGAGCTGTTTTTT. This codes for CASKPRGNTGELFF.

Concerning this clone: Its ends do not fully match the called genes, so a read error is possible. This chain links TRBV6-1 with TRBJ2-5; D is ambiguous. Per germline, CDR1 MNHNS and CDR2 SASEGT. This CDR3 is 13 amino acids long. CDR3 nucleotides: TGTGCCAGCAGTGCCGCAAACCAAGAGAGCCAGTACTTC. Protein product: CASSAANQESQYF.

The chain combines TRBV14 with TRBJ1-1; TRBD1 might be the D (6 bases). Germline V gene data show CDR1 as SGHDN and CDR2 as FVKESK. The CDR3 spans 16 residues. The ends were cut back, 0 bases at V and 5 bases at J, with 16 bases in the middle. The CDR3 nucleotides are TGTGCCAGCAGCCAAGATCTCCGGGGGCTCGGAACTGAAGCTTTCTTT. Amino acids: CASSQDLRGLGTEAFF.

The rearrangement uses TRBV7-3 and TRBJ1-5, with no clear D. The CDR3 spans 13 residues. Per the germline V gene, CDR1 is SGHTA and CDR2 is FQGTGA. The ends were cut back, 2 bases at V and 7 bases at J, with 9 bases in the middle. The CDR3, as DNA: TGTGCCAGCAGCTTAGAAGGTGGACAGCCCCAGCATTTT. It yields the protein CASSLEGGQPQHF.

V usage is TRBV6-5 and J usage is TRBJ1-1; 7 bases map to TRBD1. V shed 0 bases, J shed 3 bases, and the junction held 7 bases outside the gene matches. Germline V gene data show CDR1 as MNHEY and CDR2 as SVGAGI. This CDR3 is 16 amino acids long. Written as DNA, the CDR3 is TGTGCCAGCAGTTACTCGACAGGGTTGGGGTACACTGAAGCTTTCTTT. Its protein is CASSYSTGLGYTEAFF.

This chain links TRBV9 with TRBJ2-1; D unresolved. This CDR3 comprises 15 residues. Between the trimmed V and J ends, which lost 0 bases and 8 bases, there was a span of 15 bases. Germline-derived CDR1 and CDR2 are SGDLS and YYNGEE. DNA of the CDR3: TGTGCCAGCAGCGTAGTTGAGGTCCGGTACCATGAGCAGTTCTTC. Amino acids: CASSVVEVRYHEQFF.

The rearrangement links TRBV6-5 to TRBJ2-4; the D is unclear. Germline CDR1 and CDR2: MNHEY and SVGAGI. This CDR3 has 14 amino acids. Trimming pared 6 bases from V and 1 base from J, leaving 10 bases between. The CDR3 spells CASSPRDAKNIQYF. The CDR3 DNA is TGTGCCAGCAGCCCCCGTGACGCCAAAAACATTCAGTACTTC.

The chain employs TRBV2 and TRBJ2-1; the D gene could be TRBD1 or TRBD2 (6 bases each). The ends were cut back, 6 bases at V and 6 bases at J, with 18 bases in the middle. Germline CDR1 is SNHLY and CDR2 is FYNNEI. CDR3 length: 15 residues. DNA of the CDR3: TGTGCCAGCAGGAGTGGGGGGCGGATAGGCAATGAGCAGTTCTTC. Translating it yields CASRSGGRIGNEQFF.

The chain joins TRBV7-2 to TRBJ1-4; 7 bases are shared with TRBD1. Per germline, CDR1 SGHTA and CDR2 FQGNSA. The CDR3 is 15 amino acids. J lost 1 base, V lost 5 bases, and 4 bases had no gene match. The CDR3, as DNA: TGTGCCAGCAGCGGACAGGTTGGAACTAATGAAAAACTGTTTTTT. Protein product: CASSGQVGTNEKLFF. The whole variable domain, remainder taken from reference TRBV7-2 and TRBJ1-4, is GAGVSQSPSNKVTEKGKDVELRCDPISGHTALYWYRQSLGQGLEFLIYFQGNSAPDKSGLPSDRFSAERTGGSVSTLTIQRTQQEDSAVYLCASSGQVGTNEKLFFGSGTQLSVL.

CDR3 coding DNA: TGTGCCAGCTCACCTCTGGGGGGTAGCCAAGAGACCCAGTACTTC. The encoded protein is CASSPLGGSQETQYF. The chain employs TRBV18 and TRBJ2-5, with D perhaps TRBD2 (6 bases). The CDR3 loop spans 15 amino acids. Germline CDR1 is KGHSH and CDR2 is LQKENI. Trimming pared 3 bases from V and 1 base from J, leaving 12 bases between.